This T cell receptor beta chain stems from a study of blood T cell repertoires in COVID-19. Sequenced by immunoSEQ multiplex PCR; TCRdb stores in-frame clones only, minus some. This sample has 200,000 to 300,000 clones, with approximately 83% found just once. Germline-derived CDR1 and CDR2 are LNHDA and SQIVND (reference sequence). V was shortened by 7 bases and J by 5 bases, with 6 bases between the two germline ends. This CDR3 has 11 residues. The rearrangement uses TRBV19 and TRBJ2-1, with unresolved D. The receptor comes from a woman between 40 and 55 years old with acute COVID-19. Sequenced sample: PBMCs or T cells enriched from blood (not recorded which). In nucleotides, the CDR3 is TGTGCCAGTAACGGAGACAATGAGCAGTTCTTC. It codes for CASNGDNEQFF. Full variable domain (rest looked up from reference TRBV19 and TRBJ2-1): DGGITQSPKYLFRKEGQNVTLSCEQNLNHDAMYWYRQDPGQGLRLIYYSQIVNDFQKGDIAEGYSVSREKKESFPLTVTSAQKNPTAFYLCASNGDNEQFFGPGTRLTVL.